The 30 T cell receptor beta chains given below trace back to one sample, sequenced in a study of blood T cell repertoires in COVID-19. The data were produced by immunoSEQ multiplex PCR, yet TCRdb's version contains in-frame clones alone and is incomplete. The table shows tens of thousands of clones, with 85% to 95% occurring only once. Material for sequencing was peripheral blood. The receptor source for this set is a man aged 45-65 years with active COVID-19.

The CDR3 here is CASSEPRLQETQYF. The CDR3 nucleotides read TGTGCCAGCAGTGAGCCCAGGCTACAAGAGACCCAGTACTTC. The rearrangement uses TRBV6-1 and TRBJ2-5, with unresolved D. The V gene's germline CDR1 is MNHNS and CDR2 SASEGT. V was clipped by 3 bases and J by 2 bases, with 10 bases between them. The CDR3 spans 14 residues.

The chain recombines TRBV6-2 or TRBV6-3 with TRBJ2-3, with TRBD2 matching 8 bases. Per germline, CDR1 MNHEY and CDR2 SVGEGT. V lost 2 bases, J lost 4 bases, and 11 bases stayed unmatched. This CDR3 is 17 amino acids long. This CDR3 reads CASSYGRPGGHADTQYF. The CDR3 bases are TGTGCCAGCAGTTACGGTCGCCCGGGAGGGCACGCAGATACGCAGTATTTT.

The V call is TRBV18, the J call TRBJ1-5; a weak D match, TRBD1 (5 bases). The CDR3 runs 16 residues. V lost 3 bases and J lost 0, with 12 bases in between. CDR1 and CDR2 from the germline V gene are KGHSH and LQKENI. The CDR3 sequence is CASSPSTGNSNQPQHF. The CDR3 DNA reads TGTGCCAGCTCACCGAGCACAGGAAATAGCAATCAGCCCCAGCATTTT.

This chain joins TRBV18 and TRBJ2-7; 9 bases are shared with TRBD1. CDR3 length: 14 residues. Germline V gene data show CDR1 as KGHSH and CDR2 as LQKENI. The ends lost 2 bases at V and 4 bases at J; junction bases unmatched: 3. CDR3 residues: CASSPGQGKYEQYF. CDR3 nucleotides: TGTGCCAGCTCACCAGGACAGGGGAAATACGAGCAGTACTTC.

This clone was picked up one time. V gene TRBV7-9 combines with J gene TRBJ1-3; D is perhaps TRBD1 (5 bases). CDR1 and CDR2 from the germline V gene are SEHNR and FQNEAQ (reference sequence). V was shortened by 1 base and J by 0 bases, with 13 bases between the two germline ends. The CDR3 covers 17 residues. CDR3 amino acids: CASSLGGWRFSGNTIYF. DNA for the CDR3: TGTGCCAGCAGCTTAGGGGGCTGGAGATTCTCTGGAAACACCATATATTTT.

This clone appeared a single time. The CDR3 reads CASSYGASGPSYEQYF. In DNA, the CDR3 is TGTGCCAGCAGTTACGGGGCTAGCGGGCCCTCCTACGAGCAGTACTTC. The V and J genes are TRBV6-5 and TRBJ2-7, with 8 nucleotides matching TRBD2. The length of the CDR3 is 16 residues. Looked up from germline, CDR1 is MNHEY and CDR2 is SVGAGI. The V and J ends lost 2 bases and 0 bases, in that order; junction bases with no gene match: 6.

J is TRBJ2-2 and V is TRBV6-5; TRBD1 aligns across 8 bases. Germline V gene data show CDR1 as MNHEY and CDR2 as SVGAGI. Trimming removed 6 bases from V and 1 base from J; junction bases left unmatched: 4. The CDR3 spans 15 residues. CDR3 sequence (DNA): TGTGCCAGCAGATCCGGGACAGGGAACACCGGGGAGCTGTTTTTT. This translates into CASRSGTGNTGELFF.

The chain's CDR3 is CASRDRGEQYF. In nucleotides, the CDR3 is TGTGCCAGCAGGGACAGGGGGGAGCAGTACTTC. The chain is built from TRBV28 and TRBJ2-7; 10 bases are shared with TRBD1. Trimming took 6 bases from V and 7 from J; bases not matched to a gene: 0. The CDR3 extends over 11 amino acids. CDR1 and CDR2 (germline): MDHEN, SYDVKM. Using reference TRBV28 and TRBJ2-7 for the parts outside the CDR3, the full variable domain is DVKVTQSSRYLVKRTGEKVFLECVQDMDHENMFWYRQDPGLGLRLIYFSYDVKMKEKGDIPEGYSVSREKKERFSLILESASTNQTSMYLCASRDRGEQYFGPGTRLTVT.

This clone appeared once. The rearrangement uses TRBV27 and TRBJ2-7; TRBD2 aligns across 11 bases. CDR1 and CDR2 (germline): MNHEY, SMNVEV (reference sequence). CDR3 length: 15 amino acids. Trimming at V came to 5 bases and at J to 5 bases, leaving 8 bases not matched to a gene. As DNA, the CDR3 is TGTGCCAGCAGTCTTACTAGCGGGAGATCCCACGAGCAGTACTTC. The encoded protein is CASSLTSGRSHEQYF.

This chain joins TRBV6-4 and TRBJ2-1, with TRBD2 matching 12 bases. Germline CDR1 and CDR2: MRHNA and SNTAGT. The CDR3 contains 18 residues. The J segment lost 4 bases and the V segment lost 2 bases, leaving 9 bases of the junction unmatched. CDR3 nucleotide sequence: TGTGCCAGCAGTGACCATCGACTAGCGGGGGACTTGTACAATGAGCAGTTCTTC. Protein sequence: CASSDHRLAGDLYNEQFF.

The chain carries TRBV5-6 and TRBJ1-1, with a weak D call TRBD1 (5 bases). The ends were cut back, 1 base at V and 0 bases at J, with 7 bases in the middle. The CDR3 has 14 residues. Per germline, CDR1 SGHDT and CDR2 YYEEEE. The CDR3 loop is CASSLRGLNTEAFF. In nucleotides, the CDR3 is TGTGCCAGCAGCTTGAGGGGTCTGAACACTGAAGCTTTCTTT.

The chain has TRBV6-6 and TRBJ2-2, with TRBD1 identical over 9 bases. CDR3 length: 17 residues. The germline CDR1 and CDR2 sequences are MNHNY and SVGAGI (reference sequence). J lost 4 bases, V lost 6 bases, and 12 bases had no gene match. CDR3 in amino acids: CASSRKGGQGVTGELFF. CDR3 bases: TGTGCCAGCAGCCGAAAAGGGGGACAGGGAGTCACCGGGGAGCTGTTTTTT.

The CDR3 DNA reads TGTGCCATCAGTGAGTCCGGACAGGGGGTGTCCACTGAAGCTTTCTTT. It yields the protein CAISESGQGVSTEAFF. V usage is TRBV10-3 and J usage is TRBJ1-1; 10 bases match TRBD1. Germline loops: CDR1 ENHRY, CDR2 SYGVKD. J was trimmed by 4 bases and V by 0 bases; bases with no gene match: 5. CDR3 length: 16 residues.

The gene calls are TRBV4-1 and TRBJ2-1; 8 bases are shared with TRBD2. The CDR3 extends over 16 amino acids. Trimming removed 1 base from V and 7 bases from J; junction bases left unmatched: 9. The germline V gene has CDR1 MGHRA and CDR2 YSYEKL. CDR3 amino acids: CASSQGTGLGSNEQFF. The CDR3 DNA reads TGCGCCAGCAGCCAAGGTACGGGACTAGGAAGTAATGAGCAGTTCTTC.

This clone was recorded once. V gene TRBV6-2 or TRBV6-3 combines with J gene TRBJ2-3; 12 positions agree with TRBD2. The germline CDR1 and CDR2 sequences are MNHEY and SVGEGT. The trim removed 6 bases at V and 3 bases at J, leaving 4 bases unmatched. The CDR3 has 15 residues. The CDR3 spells CASSPTSGSTDTQYF. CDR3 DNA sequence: TGTGCCAGCAGCCCGACTAGCGGGAGTACAGATACGCAGTATTTT.

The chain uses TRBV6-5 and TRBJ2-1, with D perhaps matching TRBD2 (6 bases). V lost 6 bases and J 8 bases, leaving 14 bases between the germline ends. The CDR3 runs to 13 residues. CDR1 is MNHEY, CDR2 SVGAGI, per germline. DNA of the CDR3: TGTGCCAGCAGCCTACTAGCCGTGGATGAGCAGTTCTTC. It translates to CASSLLAVDEQFF.

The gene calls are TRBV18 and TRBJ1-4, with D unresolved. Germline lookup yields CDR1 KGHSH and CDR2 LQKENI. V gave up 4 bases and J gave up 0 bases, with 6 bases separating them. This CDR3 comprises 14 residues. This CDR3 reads CASSQQATNEKLFF. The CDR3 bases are TGTGCCAGCTCACAGCAGGCAACTAATGAAAAACTGTTTTTT. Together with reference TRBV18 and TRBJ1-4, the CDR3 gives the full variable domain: NAGVMQNPRHLVRRRGQEARLRCSPMKGHSHVYWYRQLPEEGLKFMVYLQKENIIDESGMPKERFSAEFPKEGPSILRIQQVVRGDSAAYFCASSQQATNEKLFFGSGTQLSVL.

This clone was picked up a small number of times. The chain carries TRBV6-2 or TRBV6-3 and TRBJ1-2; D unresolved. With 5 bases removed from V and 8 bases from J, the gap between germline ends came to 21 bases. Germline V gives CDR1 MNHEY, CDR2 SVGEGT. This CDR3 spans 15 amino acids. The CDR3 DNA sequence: TGTGCCAGCAGTAACCCAGCGGCCCGGACTGGAGGCTACACCTTC. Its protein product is CASSNPAARTGGYTF.

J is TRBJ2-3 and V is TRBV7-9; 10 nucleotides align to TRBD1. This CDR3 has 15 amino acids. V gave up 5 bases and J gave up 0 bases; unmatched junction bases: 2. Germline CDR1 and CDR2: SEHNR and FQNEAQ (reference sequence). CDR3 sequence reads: CASSRTGGSTDTQYF. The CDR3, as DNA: TGTGCCAGCAGCCGGACAGGGGGTAGCACAGATACGCAGTATTTT.

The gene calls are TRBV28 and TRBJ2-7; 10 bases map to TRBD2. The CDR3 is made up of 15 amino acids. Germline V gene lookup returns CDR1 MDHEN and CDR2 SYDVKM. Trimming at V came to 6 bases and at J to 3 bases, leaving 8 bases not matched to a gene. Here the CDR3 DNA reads TGTGCCAGCAGACCTCTAGCGGGGGACCACTACGAGCAGTACTTC. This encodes CASRPLAGDHYEQYF.

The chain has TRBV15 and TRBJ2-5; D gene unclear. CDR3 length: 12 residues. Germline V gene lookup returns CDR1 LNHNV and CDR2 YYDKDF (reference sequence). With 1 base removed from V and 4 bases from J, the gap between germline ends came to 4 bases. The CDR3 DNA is TGTGCCACCAGCAGAGGGAGAGAGACCCAGTACTTC. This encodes CATSRGRETQYF.

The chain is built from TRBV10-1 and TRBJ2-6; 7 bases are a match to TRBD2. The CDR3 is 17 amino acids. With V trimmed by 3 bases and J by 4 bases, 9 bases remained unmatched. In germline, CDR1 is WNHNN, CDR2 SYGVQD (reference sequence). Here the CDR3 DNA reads TGCGCCAGCAGTGACTTAGCCGGGGGGTCCGGGGCCAACGTCCTGACTTTC. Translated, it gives CASSDLAGGSGANVLTF.

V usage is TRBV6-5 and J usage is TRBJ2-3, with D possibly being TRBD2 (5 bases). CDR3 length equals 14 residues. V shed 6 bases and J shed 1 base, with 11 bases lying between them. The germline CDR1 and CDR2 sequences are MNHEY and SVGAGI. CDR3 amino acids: CASRMTGGTDTQYF. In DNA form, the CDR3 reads TGTGCCAGCAGAATGACCGGGGGCACAGATACGCAGTATTTT.

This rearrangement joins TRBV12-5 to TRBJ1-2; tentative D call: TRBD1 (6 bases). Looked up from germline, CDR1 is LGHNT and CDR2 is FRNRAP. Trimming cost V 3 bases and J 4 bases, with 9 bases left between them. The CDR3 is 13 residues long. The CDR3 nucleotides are TGTGCTAGTGGTTTAGGGGGAAGCTATGGCTACACCTTC. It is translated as CASGLGGSYGYTF.

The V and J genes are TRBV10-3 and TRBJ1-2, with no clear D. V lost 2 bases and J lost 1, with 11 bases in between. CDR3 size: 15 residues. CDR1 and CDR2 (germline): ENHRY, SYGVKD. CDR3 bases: TGTGCCATCAGTGAGCCCTTGGACTTTAACTATGGCTACACCTTC. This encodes CAISEPLDFNYGYTF.

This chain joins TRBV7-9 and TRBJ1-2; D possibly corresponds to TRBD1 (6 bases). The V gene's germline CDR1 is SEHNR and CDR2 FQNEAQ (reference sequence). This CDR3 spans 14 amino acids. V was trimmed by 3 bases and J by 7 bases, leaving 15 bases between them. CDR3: CASSLDTGWAGYTF. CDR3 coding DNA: TGTGCCAGCAGCTTGGATACAGGGTGGGCTGGCTACACCTTC.

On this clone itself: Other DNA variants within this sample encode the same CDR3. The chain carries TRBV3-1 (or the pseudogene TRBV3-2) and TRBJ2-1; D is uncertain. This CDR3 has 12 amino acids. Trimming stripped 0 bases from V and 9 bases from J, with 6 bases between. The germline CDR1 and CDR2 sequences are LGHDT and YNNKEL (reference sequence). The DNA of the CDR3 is TGTGCCAGCAGCCAAGAAAGAGGTGAGCAGTTCTTC. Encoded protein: CASSQERGEQFF.

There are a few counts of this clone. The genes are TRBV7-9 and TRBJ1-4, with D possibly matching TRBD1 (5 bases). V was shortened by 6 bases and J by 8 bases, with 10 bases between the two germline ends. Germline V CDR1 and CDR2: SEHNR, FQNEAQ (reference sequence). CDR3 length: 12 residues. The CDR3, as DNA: TGTGCCAGCAGATCAGGGTCGGAAAAACTGTTTTTT. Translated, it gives CASRSGSEKLFF.

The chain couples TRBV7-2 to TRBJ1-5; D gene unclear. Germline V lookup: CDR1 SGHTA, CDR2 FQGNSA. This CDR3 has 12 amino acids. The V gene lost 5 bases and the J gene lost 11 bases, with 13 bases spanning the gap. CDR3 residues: CASSQETGAQHF. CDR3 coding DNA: TGTGCCAGCAGCCAAGAAACCGGGGCCCAGCATTTT.

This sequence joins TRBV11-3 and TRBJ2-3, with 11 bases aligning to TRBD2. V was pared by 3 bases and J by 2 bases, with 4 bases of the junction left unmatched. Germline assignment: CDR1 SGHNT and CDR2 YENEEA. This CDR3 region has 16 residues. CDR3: CASSLGLAEFTDTQYF. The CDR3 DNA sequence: TGTGCCAGCAGCTTGGGACTAGCGGAATTCACAGATACGCAGTATTTT.